This T cell receptor beta chain was profiled in a study of T cell responses to AZD1222 COVID-19 vaccine. Study conclusions and caveats: Spike-specific TCR breadth and depth were elevated following two AZD1222 doses. Donors in the cohort were predominantly white British and more often female, and clonal diversity was possibly underestimated. Regions left unmutated in variants are reportedly the target of nearly half of spike-specific TCRs. With dominance at 160-218 and 743-854, vaccine-associated CD4 TCRs spanned spike.

Sequenced by immunoSEQ multiplex PCR; TCRdb stores in-frame clones only, minus some. The repertoire holds approximately 100,000 clones, around nine tenths seen once, with around a sixth in the top ten. CDR1 and CDR2 (germline): SGHRS, YFSETQ. J was trimmed by 4 bases and V by 0 bases; bases with no gene match: 10. The CDR3 is 19 residues long. A word on this clone: Its antigen is as yet unknown.

The chain couples TRBV5-1 to TRBJ2-2, with TRBD2 identical over 12 bases. The source was peripheral blood, collected on day 0 of AZD1222 vaccination. The TCR comes from an adult in good health. The DNA of the CDR3 is TGCGCCAGCAGCTTGGACCCGCGACTAGCGGGGGATGGCACCGGGGAGCTGTTTTTT. This sequence encodes CASSLDPRLAGDGTGELFF. The variable domain in full, with the rest retrieved from reference TRBV5-1 and TRBJ2-2, is KAGVTQTPRYLIKTRGQQVTLSCSPISGHRSVSWYQQTPGQGLQFLFEYFSETQRNKGNFPGRFSGRQFSNSRSEMNVSTLELGDSALYLCASSLDPRLAGDGTGELFFGEGSRLTVL.